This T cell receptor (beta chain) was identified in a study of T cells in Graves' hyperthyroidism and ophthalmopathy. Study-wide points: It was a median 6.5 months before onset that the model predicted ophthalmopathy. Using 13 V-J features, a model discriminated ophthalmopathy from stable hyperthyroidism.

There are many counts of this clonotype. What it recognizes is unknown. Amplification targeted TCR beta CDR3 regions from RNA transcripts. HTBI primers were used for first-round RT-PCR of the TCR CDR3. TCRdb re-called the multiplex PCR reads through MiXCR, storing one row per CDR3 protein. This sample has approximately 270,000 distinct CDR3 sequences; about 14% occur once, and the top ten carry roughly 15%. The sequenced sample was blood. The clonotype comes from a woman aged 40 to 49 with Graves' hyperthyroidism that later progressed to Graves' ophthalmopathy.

CDR3: CASGTGGSYEQYF. In DNA form, the CDR3 reads TGTGCCAGTGGGACAGGGGGATCCTACGAGCAGTACTTC. The J gene is TRBJ2-7, the V gene TRBV19; 11 bases are a match to TRBD1. There are 13 residues in the CDR3. Germline V lookup: CDR1 LNHDA, CDR2 SQIVND (reference sequence). V shed 8 bases, J shed 1 base, and the junction held 1 base outside the gene matches.